One and the same sample provided the 10 T cell receptor beta chains below, sequenced in a study of regulatory T cells in long-lasting Graves disease. The time point is: persistent/refractory GD, antithyroid drugs over 5 years with positive TRAb. RNA from PBMCs was the source of the TCR library. Construction of TCR beta libraries relied on iRepertoire HTBI primers and on Arm-PCR targeting CDR3 regions. MiXCR, applied by TCRdb to the multiplex PCR reads, yields one record per CDR3 protein. The sample includes 650,000 to 850,000 distinct CDR3 sequences, around 30% of them seen just once. The sample consisted of peripheral blood mononuclear cells (PBMCs), taken when the disease was refractory, from a patient treated with antithyroid drugs. The receptors were sampled from a female donor with Graves disease.

This clonotype was found a few times. This chain uses TRBV10-3 with TRBJ2-5; TRBD1 or TRBD2 may be the D gene (5 bases each). The germline V gene encodes CDR1 ENHRY and CDR2 SYGVKD. V was trimmed by 7 bases and J by 1 base, leaving 10 bases between them. The CDR3 is 13 amino acids. The CDR3 DNA is TGTGCCATCAACGGGGCCCCCCAAGAGACCCAGTACTTC. The encoded protein is CAINGAPQETQYF.

In regard to this clonotype: The junction shows a germline mismatch at one end, possibly a read error. This sequence joins TRBV12-3 or TRBV12-4 and TRBJ1-5, with a weak D call TRBD1 (6 bases). The CDR3 has 16 residues. The CDR3 loop is CASSETTGIPNQPRHF. Written as DNA, the CDR3 is TGTGCCAGCAGTGAAACAACAGGGATACCTAATCAGCCCCGGCATTTT.

The chain recombines TRBV28 with TRBJ1-3; no definite D call. The germline V gene has CDR1 MDHEN and CDR2 SYDVKM. V shed 8 bases and J shed 0 bases, with 17 bases lying between them. This CDR3 comprises 16 residues. CDR3 coding DNA: TGTGCCAGCTTTCCCGGGAGTTTATTCTCTGGAAACACCATATATTTT. Its translation: CASFPGSLFSGNTIYF.

The rearrangement joins TRBV5-4 to TRBJ1-2; TRBD1 matches at 8 bases. The CDR3 is made up of 15 amino acids. V lost 4 bases and J lost 4; bases outside the gene matches: 9. Germline V lookup: CDR1 SGHNT, CDR2 YYREEE (reference sequence). Written as DNA, the CDR3 is TGTGCCAGCAGCGGACCGGGACAGGACTCCTATGGCTACACCTTC. Protein sequence: CASSGPGQDSYGYTF. The full variable domain, its missing parts supplied by reference TRBV5-4 and TRBJ1-2, is ETGVTQSPTHLIKTRGQQVTLRCSSQSGHNTVSWYQQALGQGPQFIFQYYREEENGRGNFPPRFSGLQFPNYSSELNVNALELDDSALYLCASSGPGQDSYGYTFGSGTRLTVV.

The CDR3 here is CASSLRAGREQYF. As DNA, the CDR3 is TGTGCCAGCAGTTTAAGGGCGGGTCGGGAGCAGTACTTC. This sequence joins TRBV27 and TRBJ2-7; possible D gene TRBD2, 5 bases. The length of the CDR3 is 13 residues. Germline CDR1 is MNHEY and CDR2 is SMNVEV (reference sequence). The V and J ends lost 2 bases and 7 bases respectively, with 12 bases between them.

The J gene is TRBJ2-3, the V gene TRBV9, with unresolved D. The V end lost 4 bases, the J end lost 0 bases, and 12 bases lay between the germline ends. The CDR3 extends over 15 amino acids. Germline V lookup: CDR1 SGDLS, CDR2 YYNGEE. This CDR3 is CASSPVRSSTDTQYF. CDR3 bases: TGTGCCAGCAGCCCCGTTCGGTCTAGCACAGATACGCAGTATTTT.

This clonotype was detected only a few times. The chain carries TRBV7-6 and TRBJ2-7, with a weak D call TRBD1 (6 bases). Per the germline V gene, CDR1 is SGHVS and CDR2 is FNYEAQ. This CDR3 is built from 14 residues. Trimming removed 1 base from V and 5 bases from J, with 12 bases in between. CDR3 protein: CASSLVTGTHEQYF. The CDR3 coding sequence is TGTGCCAGCAGCTTAGTAACAGGGACCCACGAGCAGTACTTC.

This chain links TRBV12-3 or TRBV12-4 with TRBJ2-5; 8 bases are shared with TRBD2. This CDR3 spans 15 amino acids. Trimming cost V 2 bases and J 4 bases; bases outside gene matches: 6. DNA of the CDR3: TGTGCCAGCAGTTTAACCAGCGGGAGTAGAGAGACCCAGTACTTC. Protein: CASSLTSGSRETQYF.

This clonotype was seen more than once but under ten times. V and J are TRBV6-5 and TRBJ1-1; weak D call: TRBD1 (5 bases). CDR3 length equals 12 residues. CDR1 is MNHEY and CDR2 is SVGAGI in the germline V gene. V lost 4 bases and J 10 bases, leaving 13 bases between the germline ends. The CDR3 loop is CASSLVAGRAFF. The CDR3 DNA reads as TGTGCCAGCAGTTTAGTGGCAGGGAGAGCTTTCTTT.

Many counts were recorded for this clonotype. The gene calls are TRBV12-3 or TRBV12-4 and TRBJ2-2; no firm D call. V lost 7 bases and J lost 2, with 8 bases in between. CDR3 length equals 13 residues. As DNA, the CDR3 is TGTGCCAGCACCCCGTCAAACACCGGGGAGCTGTTTTTT. Its translation is CASTPSNTGELFF.